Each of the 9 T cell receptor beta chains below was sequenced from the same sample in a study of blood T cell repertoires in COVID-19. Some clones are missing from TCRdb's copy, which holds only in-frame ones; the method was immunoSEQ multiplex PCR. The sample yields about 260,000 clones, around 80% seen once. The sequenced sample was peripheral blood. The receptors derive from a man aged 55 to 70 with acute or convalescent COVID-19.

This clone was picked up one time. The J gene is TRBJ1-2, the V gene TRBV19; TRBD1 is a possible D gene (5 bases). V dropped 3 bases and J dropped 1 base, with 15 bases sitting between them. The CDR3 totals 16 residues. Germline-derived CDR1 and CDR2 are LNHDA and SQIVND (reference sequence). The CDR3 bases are TGTGCCAGTAGTATTAGGAACAGGCGTCATAACTATGGCTACACCTTC. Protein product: CASSIRNRRHNYGYTF.

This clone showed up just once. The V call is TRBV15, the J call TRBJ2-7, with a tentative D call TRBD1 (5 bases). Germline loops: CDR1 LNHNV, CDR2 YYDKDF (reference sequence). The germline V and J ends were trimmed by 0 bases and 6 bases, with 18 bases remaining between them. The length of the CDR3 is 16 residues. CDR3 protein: CATSRDQGTLRGEQYF. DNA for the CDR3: TGTGCCACCAGCAGAGACCAAGGCACTTTAAGGGGCGAGCAGTACTTC.

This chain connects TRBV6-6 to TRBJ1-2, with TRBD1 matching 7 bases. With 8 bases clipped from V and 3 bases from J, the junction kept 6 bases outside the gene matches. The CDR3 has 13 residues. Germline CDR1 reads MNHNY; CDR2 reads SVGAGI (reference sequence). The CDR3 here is CASRDSSDYGYTF. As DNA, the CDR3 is TGTGCCAGCCGGGACAGCAGCGACTATGGCTACACCTTC.

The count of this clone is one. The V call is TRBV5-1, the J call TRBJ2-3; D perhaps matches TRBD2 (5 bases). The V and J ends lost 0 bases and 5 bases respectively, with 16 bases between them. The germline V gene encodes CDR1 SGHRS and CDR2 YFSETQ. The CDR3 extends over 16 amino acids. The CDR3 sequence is CASSLAWVGAIDTQYF. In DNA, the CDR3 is TGCGCCAGCAGCTTGGCGTGGGTGGGAGCGATAGATACGCAGTATTTT.

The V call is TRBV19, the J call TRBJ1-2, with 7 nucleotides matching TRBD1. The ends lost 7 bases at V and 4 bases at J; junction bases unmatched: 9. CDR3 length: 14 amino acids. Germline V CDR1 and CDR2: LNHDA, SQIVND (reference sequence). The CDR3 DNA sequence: TGTGCCAGTACCTCGACAGGGCCTCTCTATGGCTACACCTTC. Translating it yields CASTSTGPLYGYTF.

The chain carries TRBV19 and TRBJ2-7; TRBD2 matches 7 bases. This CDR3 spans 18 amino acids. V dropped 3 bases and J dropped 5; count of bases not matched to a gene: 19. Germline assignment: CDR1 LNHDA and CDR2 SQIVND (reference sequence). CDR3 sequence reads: CASSIPPKSSGNPHEQYF. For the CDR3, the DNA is TGTGCCAGTAGTATTCCCCCAAAGTCCAGCGGGAACCCCCACGAGCAGTACTTC.

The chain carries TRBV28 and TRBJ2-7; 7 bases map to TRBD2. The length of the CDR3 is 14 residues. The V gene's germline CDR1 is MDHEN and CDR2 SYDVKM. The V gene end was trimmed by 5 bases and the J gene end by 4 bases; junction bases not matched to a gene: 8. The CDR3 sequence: CASSPLGGKYEQYF. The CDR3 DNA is TGTGCCAGCAGTCCCCTGGGGGGGAAATACGAGCAGTACTTC.

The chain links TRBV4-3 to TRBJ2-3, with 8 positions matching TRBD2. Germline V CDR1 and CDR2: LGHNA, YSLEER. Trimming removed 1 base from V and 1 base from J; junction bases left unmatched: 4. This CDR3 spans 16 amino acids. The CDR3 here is CASSQVFSGGTDTQYF. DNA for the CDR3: TGCGCCAGCAGCCAAGTTTTTAGCGGGGGCACAGATACGCAGTATTTT.

In DNA form, the CDR3 reads TGCAGCGGTCGACAGGGGGAGTTTTGGTCTGGAAACACCATATATTTT. Translated, it gives CSGRQGEFWSGNTIYF. The chain carries TRBV29-1 and TRBJ1-3, with 9 nucleotides matching TRBD1. CDR1 is SQVTM, CDR2 ANQGSEA, per germline. With V trimmed by 7 bases and J by 1 base, 11 bases remained unmatched. The CDR3 extends over 16 amino acids.